This T cell receptor (beta chain) derives from a study of Tregs in tolerant kidney transplant recipients. This clone occurred once. Its antigen remains unidentified. Profiled with immunoSEQ multiplex PCR; TCRdb holds only in-frame clones, not every one. The repertoire includes approximately 98,000 clones, nearly 90% of them detected once, and just under 0.35% sits in the top ten. CD4+CD25+CD127- Tregs, CD4+CD25- non-Tregs, CD4 and CD8 cells were sorted. Notes on the study in general: Activated donor B cell expansion appeared to reveal the most relevant donor-specific TCRbeta repertoire. Tolerant patients' donor-specific Tregs expanded beyond overall Tregs, suggesting antigen-driven growth.

This TCR was recovered from a human donor who received a combined kidney and bone marrow transplant. The sequencing used CD4+ T cells from blood, collected before the transplant.

CDR3 sequence (DNA): TGCGCCAGCAGCCAAGTTTGGGGGCTTGGGACTGAAGCTTTCTTT. Residues: CASSQVWGLGTEAFF. The rearrangement links TRBV4-1 to TRBJ1-1, with D perhaps matching TRBD1 (6 bases). Germline CDR1 MGHRA, CDR2 YSYEKL. The CDR3 sequence is 15 residues long. The V end lost 1 base, the J end lost 5 bases, and 14 bases lay between the germline ends.